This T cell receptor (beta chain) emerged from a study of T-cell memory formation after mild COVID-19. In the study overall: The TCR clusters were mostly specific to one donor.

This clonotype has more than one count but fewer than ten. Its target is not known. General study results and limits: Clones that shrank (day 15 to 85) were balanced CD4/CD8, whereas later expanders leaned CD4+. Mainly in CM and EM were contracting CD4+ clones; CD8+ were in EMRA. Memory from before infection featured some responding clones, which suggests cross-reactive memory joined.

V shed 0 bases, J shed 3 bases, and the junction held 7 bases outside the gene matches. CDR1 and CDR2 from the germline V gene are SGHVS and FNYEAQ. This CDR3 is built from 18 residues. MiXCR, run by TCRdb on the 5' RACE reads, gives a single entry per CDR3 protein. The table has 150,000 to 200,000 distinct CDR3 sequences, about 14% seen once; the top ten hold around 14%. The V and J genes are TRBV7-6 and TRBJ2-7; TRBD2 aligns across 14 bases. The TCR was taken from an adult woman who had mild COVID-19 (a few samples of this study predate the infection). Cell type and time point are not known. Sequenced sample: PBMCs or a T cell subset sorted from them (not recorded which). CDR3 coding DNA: TGTGCCAGCAGCTTAGCGCCGGGACTAGCGGGAGACTTCTACGAGCAGTACTTC. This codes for CASSLAPGLAGDFYEQYF. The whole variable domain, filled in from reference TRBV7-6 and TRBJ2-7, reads GAGVSQSPRYKVTKRGQDVALRCDPISGHVSLYWYRQALGQGPEFLTYFNYEAQQDKSGLPNDRFSAERPEGSISTLTIQRTEQRDSAMYRCASSLAPGLAGDFYEQYFGPGTRLTVT.